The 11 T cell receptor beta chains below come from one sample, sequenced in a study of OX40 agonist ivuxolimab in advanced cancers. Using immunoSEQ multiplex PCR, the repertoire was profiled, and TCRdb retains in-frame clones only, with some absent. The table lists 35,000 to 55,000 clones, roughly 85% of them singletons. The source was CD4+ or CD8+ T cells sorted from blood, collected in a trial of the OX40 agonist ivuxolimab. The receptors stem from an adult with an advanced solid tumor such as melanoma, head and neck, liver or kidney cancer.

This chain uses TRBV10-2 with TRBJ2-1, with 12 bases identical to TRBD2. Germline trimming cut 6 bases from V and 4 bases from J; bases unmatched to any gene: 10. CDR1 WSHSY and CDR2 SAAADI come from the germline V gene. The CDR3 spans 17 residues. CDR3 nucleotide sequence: TGCGCCAGCAGCACCGGACTAGCGGGAACGAAATACAATGAGCAGTTCTTC. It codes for CASSTGLAGTKYNEQFF.

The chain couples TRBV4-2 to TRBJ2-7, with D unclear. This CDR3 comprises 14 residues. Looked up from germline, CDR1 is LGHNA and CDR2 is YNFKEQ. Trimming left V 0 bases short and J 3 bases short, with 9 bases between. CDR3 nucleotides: TGTGCCAGCAGCCAAGACCTGTTCGACTACGAGCAGTACTTC. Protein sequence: CASSQDLFDYEQYF.

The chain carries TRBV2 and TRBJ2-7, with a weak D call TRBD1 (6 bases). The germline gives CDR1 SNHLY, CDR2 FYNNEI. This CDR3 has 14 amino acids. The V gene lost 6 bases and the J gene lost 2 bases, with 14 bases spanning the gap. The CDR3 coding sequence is TGTGCCAGCAGGGACTCGGGGACAACCTACGAGCAGTACTTC. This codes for CASRDSGTTYEQYF.

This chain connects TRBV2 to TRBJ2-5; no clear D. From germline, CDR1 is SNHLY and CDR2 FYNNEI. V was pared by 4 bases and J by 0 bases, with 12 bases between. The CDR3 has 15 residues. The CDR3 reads CASSGSAVYQETQYF. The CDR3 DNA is TGTGCCAGCAGTGGGTCGGCGGTGTACCAAGAGACCCAGTACTTC.

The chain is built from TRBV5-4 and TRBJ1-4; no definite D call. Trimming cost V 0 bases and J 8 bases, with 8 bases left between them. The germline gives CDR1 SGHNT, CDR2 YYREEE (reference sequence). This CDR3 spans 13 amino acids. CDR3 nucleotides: TGTGCCAGCAGCTTGGGACGGGAAGAAAAACTGTTTTTT. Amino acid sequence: CASSLGREEKLFF.

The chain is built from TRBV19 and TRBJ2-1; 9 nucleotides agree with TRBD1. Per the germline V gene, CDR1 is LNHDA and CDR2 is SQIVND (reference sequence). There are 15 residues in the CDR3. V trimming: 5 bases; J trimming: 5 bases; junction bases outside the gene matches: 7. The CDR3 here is CASSAPGQGHNEQFF. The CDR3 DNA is TGTGCCAGTAGTGCACCGGGACAGGGTCACAATGAGCAGTTCTTC.

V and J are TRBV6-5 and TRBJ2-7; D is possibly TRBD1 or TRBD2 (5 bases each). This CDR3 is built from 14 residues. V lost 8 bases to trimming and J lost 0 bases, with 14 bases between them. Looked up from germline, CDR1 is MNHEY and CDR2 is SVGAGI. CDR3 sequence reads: CASFSRETSYEQYF. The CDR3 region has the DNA TGTGCCAGCTTTTCCAGGGAGACCTCCTACGAGCAGTACTTC.

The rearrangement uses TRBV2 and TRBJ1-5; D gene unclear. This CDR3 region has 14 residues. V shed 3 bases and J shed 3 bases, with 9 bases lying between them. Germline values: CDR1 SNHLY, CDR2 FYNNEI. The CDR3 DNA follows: TGTGCCAGCAGTGACTACGGGATCAATCAGCCCCAGCATTTT. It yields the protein CASSDYGINQPQHF. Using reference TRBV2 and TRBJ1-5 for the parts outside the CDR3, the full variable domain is EPEVTQTPSHQVTQMGQEVILRCVPISNHLYFYWYRQILGQKVEFLVSFYNNEISEKSEIFDDQFSVERPDGSNFTLKIRSTKLEDSAMYFCASSDYGINQPQHFGDGTRLSIL.

The chain's CDR3 is CASSHPNEQFF. The CDR3, as DNA: TGTGCCAGCAGTCACCCCAATGAGCAGTTCTTC. The chain has TRBV6-6 and TRBJ2-1; unclear D gene. CDR3 size: 11 residues. Trimming removed 5 bases at V and 6 bases at J, with 5 bases between. The germline CDR1 and CDR2 sequences are MNHNY and SVGAGI (reference sequence).

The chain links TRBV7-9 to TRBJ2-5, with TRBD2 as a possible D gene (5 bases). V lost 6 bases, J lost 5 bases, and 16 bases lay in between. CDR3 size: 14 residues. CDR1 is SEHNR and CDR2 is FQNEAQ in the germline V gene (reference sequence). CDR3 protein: CASSRSRGSETQYF. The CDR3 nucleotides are TGTGCCAGCAGTCGGTCCCGGGGTTCGGAGACCCAGTACTTC.

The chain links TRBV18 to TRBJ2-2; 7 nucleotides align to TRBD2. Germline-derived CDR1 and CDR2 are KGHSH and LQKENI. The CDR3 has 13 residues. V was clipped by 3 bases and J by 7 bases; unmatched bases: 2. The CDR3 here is CASSPGTIGELFF. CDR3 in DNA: TGTGCCAGCTCACCTGGGACTATCGGGGAGCTGTTTTTT.